These 12 T cell receptor beta chains were all obtained from the same sample, sequenced in a study of T cell responses to AZD1222 COVID-19 vaccine. Libraries were prepared by immunoSEQ multiplex PCR; TCRdb keeps only in-frame clonotypes and omits some of them. The sample yields more than 50,000 clones, 80% to 90% seen once. This material consisted of peripheral blood, taken on day 0 of AZD1222 vaccination. These receptors all come from an adult in good health.

The V and J genes are TRBV6-1 and TRBJ1-6, with a weak D call TRBD1 (5 bases). Germline CDR1 MNHNS, CDR2 SASEGT. CDR3 length: 16 residues. V lost 5 bases and J 7 bases, leaving 18 bases between the germline ends. The CDR3 loop reads CASSQGARMGNSPLHF. Written as DNA, the CDR3 is TGTGCCAGCAGTCAAGGGGCACGGATGGGCAATTCACCCCTCCACTTT.

The V call is TRBV12-3 or TRBV12-4, the J call TRBJ2-7; 7 positions match TRBD2. With 4 bases clipped from V and 4 bases from J, the junction kept 4 bases outside the gene matches. The CDR3 has 13 amino acids. The CDR3 is CASSYGRGYEQYF. Written as DNA, the CDR3 is TGTGCCAGCAGTTATGGGAGGGGTTACGAGCAGTACTTC.

CDR3 protein: CASSRGIGTGAYEQYF. In DNA, the CDR3 is TGTGCCAGCAGCCGAGGAATCGGGACAGGGGCCTACGAGCAGTACTTC. This chain links TRBV5-8 with TRBJ2-7, with TRBD1 matching over 10 bases. Losses at the gene ends were 4 bases for V and 2 bases for J; bases not matched to a gene: 9. CDR3 length: 16 amino acids. Germline CDR1 is SGHTS and CDR2 is YDEGEE.

This clone is large (0.1 to 1%). The V call is TRBV30, the J call TRBJ1-1; D unclear. Germline-derived CDR1 and CDR2 are GTSNPN and SVGIG (reference sequence). The CDR3 loop spans 12 amino acids. V was trimmed by 5 bases and J by 1 base, leaving 8 bases between them. CDR3 nucleotides: TGTGCCTGGGACGGGCGGAACACTGAAGCTTTCTTT. It specifies CAWDGRNTEAFF.

The chain joins TRBV3-1 (or the pseudogene TRBV3-2) to TRBJ1-1; D gene unclear. The germline CDR1 and CDR2 sequences are LGHDT and YNNKEL (reference sequence). The length of the CDR3 is 14 residues. V lost 1 base to trimming and J lost 7 bases, with 13 bases between them. This CDR3 reads CASSQAVGGIEAFF. CDR3 in DNA: TGTGCCAGCAGCCAAGCTGTCGGAGGGATTGAAGCTTTCTTT.

This rearrangement joins TRBV7-2 to TRBJ2-7; 7 bases fit TRBD1. In germline, CDR1 is SGHTA, CDR2 FQGNSA. The J segment lost 1 base and the V segment lost 5 bases, leaving 11 bases of the junction unmatched. CDR3 length: 16 amino acids. The DNA for the CDR3 is TGTGCCAGCAGCAGATCTTCCGGGACAGCATCCTACGAGCAGTACTTC. Amino acid sequence: CASSRSSGTASYEQYF.

The chain joins TRBV18 to TRBJ1-3; a possible D gene is TRBD1 (5 bases). The CDR3 runs to 14 residues. Germline V gene lookup returns CDR1 KGHSH and CDR2 LQKENI. The V end was cut by 6 bases, the J end by 2 bases, with 11 bases between. CDR3 DNA: TGTGCCAGCTCCCTCGGGACCGCTGGAAACACCATATATTTT. It encodes CASSLGTAGNTIYF.

This chain connects TRBV9 to TRBJ1-3; weak D call: TRBD1 (6 bases). V lost 0 bases and J 7 bases, leaving 17 bases between the germline ends. This CDR3 comprises 16 residues. Germline lookup yields CDR1 SGDLS and CDR2 YYNGEE. The CDR3 sequence: CASSVAGTLSANTIYF. The CDR3 DNA follows: TGTGCCAGCAGCGTAGCTGGGACACTTTCCGCGAACACCATATATTTT.

The J gene is TRBJ2-3, the V gene TRBV7-3, with 12 bases fitting TRBD2. Germline loops: CDR1 SGHTA, CDR2 FQGTGA. There are 20 residues in the CDR3. V lost 5 bases to trimming and J lost 3 bases; unmatched junction nucleotides: 18. This chain's CDR3 is CASSPVTSGGPSGVTDTQYF. The CDR3 DNA follows: TGTGCCAGCAGCCCAGTTACTAGCGGGGGGCCATCAGGGGTGACAGATACGCAGTATTTT.

The rearrangement uses TRBV2 and TRBJ2-7; unclear D gene. Germline V gives CDR1 SNHLY, CDR2 FYNNEI. The CDR3 extends over 14 amino acids. V dropped 4 bases and J dropped 1 base, with 11 bases sitting between them. CDR3 coding DNA: TGTGCCAGCAGTGGTTTTACATCGTCCTACGAGCAGTACTTC. Its protein product is CASSGFTSSYEQYF.

V is TRBV15 and J is TRBJ1-5; D gene ambiguous. Trimming removed 1 base at V and 0 bases at J, with 7 bases between. CDR1 LNHNV and CDR2 YYDKDF come from the germline V gene (reference sequence). The CDR3 loop spans 15 amino acids. The DNA of the CDR3 is TGTGCCACCAGCAGAGGGGCCAATAGCAATCAGCCCCAGCATTTT. Encoded protein: CATSRGANSNQPQHF.

V and J are TRBV19 and TRBJ1-1; a possible D gene is TRBD1 (6 bases). CDR3 size: 15 residues. CDR1 is LNHDA, CDR2 SQIVND, per germline (reference sequence). Trimming shortened V by 4 bases and J by 0 bases, and 12 bases separated the two germline ends. The CDR3 coding sequence is TGTGCCAGTAGTAGTGACAGGAAACTGAACACTGAAGCTTTCTTT. As protein: CASSSDRKLNTEAFF.